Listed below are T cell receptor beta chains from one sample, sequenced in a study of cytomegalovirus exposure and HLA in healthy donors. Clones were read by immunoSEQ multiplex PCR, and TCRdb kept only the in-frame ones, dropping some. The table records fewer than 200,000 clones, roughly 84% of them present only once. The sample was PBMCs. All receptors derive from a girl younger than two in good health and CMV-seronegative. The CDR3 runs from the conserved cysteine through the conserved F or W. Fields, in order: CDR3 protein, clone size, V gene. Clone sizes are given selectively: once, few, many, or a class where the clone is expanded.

CDR3: CASSQDKPAWYTEAFF
size: .
V: TRBV4-2

CDR3: CASSFVSRGGETQYF
size: once
V: TRBV5-4

CDR3: CASSAGLAGRETQYF
size: .
V: TRBV5-1

CDR3: CASSTSHVEVNNQPQHF
size: once
V: TRBV9

CDR3: CATSRDLGGRADTQYF
size: .
V: TRBV15

CDR3: CASSLDPGTGEDYTF
size: .
V: TRBV5-1

CDR3: CASSQGWRGVTDTQYF
size: .
V: TRBV4-1

CDR3: CSVARTLDNEQFF
size: .
V: TRBV29-1

CDR3: CASSTGLAGGPRNEQFF
size: .
V: TRBV27

CDR3: CASSQDHGAAGDTQYF
size: .
V: TRBV4-2

CDR3: CASSTGTGVYGYTF
size: once
V: TRBV19

CDR3: CASSLGLVVGRLAGGRPYNEQFF
size: .
V: TRBV13

CDR3: CAWSGIPTGGYGYTF
size: .
V: TRBV30

CDR3: CASSEPREAFF
size: .
V: TRBV2

CDR3: CAISGDIMTYEQYF
size: .
V: TRBV10-3

CDR3: CASSPGQDYGYTF
size: .
V: TRBV16

CDR3: CASSFDRVPTYEQYF
size: .
V: TRBV7-8

CDR3: CASSSPDTTGLAGVQEQFF
size: once
V: TRBV7-9